These 10 T cell receptor beta chains share one sample of origin, sequenced in a study of blood T cell repertoires in COVID-19. Assay used: immunoSEQ multiplex PCR; TCRdb lists only in-frame clones, some missing. The sample consists of 100,000 or so clones, 84% of them appearing once. The sample consisted of peripheral blood. The receptors were gathered from a man between 65 and 85 years old with active or convalescent COVID-19.

This sequence joins TRBV5-1 and TRBJ1-2; 9 nucleotides agree with TRBD1. The V gene's germline CDR1 is SGHRS and CDR2 YFSETQ. The J segment lost 8 bases and the V segment lost 1 base, leaving 18 bases of the junction unmatched. The CDR3 runs 18 residues. The CDR3 coding sequence is TGCGCCAGCAGCTTGCAACCGACCGGGACAGGGAATTTTCACGGCTACACCTTC. Translating it yields CASSLQPTGTGNFHGYTF.

This sequence joins TRBV18 and TRBJ2-2; D is unclear. V dropped 1 base and J dropped 0 bases, with 9 bases sitting between them. Germline V gene sequence: CDR1 KGHSH, CDR2 LQKENI. The CDR3 runs to 16 residues. The CDR3 loop is CASSPLAPPNTGELFF. The CDR3 DNA follows: TGTGCCAGCTCACCACTAGCTCCTCCGAACACCGGGGAGCTGTTTTTT.

The V gene is TRBV2, the J gene TRBJ1-2; D gene unclear. CDR1 and CDR2 from the germline V gene are SNHLY and FYNNEI. CDR3 length: 15 amino acids. The germline V and J ends were trimmed by 2 bases and 0 bases, with 10 bases remaining between them. The CDR3 region is CASSENLIANYGYTF. The CDR3 nucleotides read TGTGCCAGCAGTGAAAACCTTATAGCTAACTATGGCTACACCTTC.

J is TRBJ2-3 and V is TRBV7-2, with 7 positions matching TRBD2. This CDR3 contains 14 residues. J gave up 2 bases and V 4 bases, and 3 bases lay outside the gene matches. The V gene's germline CDR1 is SGHTA and CDR2 FQGNSA. The chain's CDR3 is CASSSSGTTDTQYF. Here the CDR3 DNA reads TGTGCCAGCAGCTCTAGCGGCACCACAGATACGCAGTATTTT.

This chain joins TRBV2 and TRBJ1-5; 9 positions agree with TRBD1. V was clipped by 4 bases and J by 7 bases; unmatched bases: 5. Germline loops: CDR1 SNHLY, CDR2 FYNNEI. This CDR3 has 14 amino acids. As DNA, the CDR3 is TGTGCCAGCAGTGTACAGGGGGCAGGGCAGCCCCAGCATTTT. Translation gives CASSVQGAGQPQHF.

V is TRBV7-2 and J is TRBJ2-5; 11 bases are shared with TRBD2. The CDR3 totals 14 residues. The germline V gene has CDR1 SGHTA and CDR2 FQGNSA. V lost 4 bases to trimming and J lost 3 bases; unmatched junction nucleotides: 1. The CDR3 region has the DNA TGTGCCAGCAGCTGGGGACTAGCGGAAGAGACCCAGTACTTC. Residues: CASSWGLAEETQYF.

The rearrangement uses TRBV9 and TRBJ2-1; 9 nucleotides line up with TRBD1. Trimming took 4 bases from V and 4 from J; bases not matched to a gene: 12. CDR3 length: 17 amino acids. Germline V gives CDR1 SGDLS, CDR2 YYNGEE. CDR3 in DNA: TGTGCCAGCAGCTACCGACAGGGGGGTCCACCTTACAATGAGCAGTTCTTC. Its translation is CASSYRQGGPPYNEQFF.

The chain combines TRBV9 with TRBJ1-3; no definite D call. In germline, CDR1 is SGDLS, CDR2 YYNGEE. The CDR3 totals 15 residues. Trimming shortened V by 0 bases and J by 0 bases, and 7 bases separated the two germline ends. The CDR3 DNA is TGTGCCAGCAGCGTAGGTCCGAGCTCTGGAAACACCATATATTTT. Protein: CASSVGPSSGNTIYF. Using reference TRBV9 and TRBJ1-3 for the parts outside the CDR3, the full variable domain is DSGVTQTPKHLITATGQRVTLRCSPRSGDLSVYWYQQSLDQGLQFLIQYYNGEERAKGNILERFSAQQFPDLHSELNLSSLELGDSALYFCASSVGPSSGNTIYFGEGSWLTVV.

The chain has TRBV29-1 and TRBJ2-7; TRBD2 matches at 14 bases. J gave up 7 bases and V 6 bases, and 5 bases lay outside the gene matches. The CDR3 totals 13 residues. Germline assignment: CDR1 SQVTM and CDR2 ANQGSEA. The CDR3 DNA sequence: TGCAGCGTGACCGGGACTAGCGGGGGAGAGCAGTACTTC. Residues: CSVTGTSGGEQYF.

The chain combines TRBV10-3 with TRBJ1-3; TRBD1 might be the D (6 bases). Trimming cost V 2 bases and J 4 bases, with 12 bases left between them. The CDR3 totals 15 residues. Germline loops: CDR1 ENHRY, CDR2 SYGVKD. The CDR3 loop reads CAISEGAGAGNTIYF. The CDR3 region has the DNA TGTGCCATCAGTGAGGGGGCAGGGGCAGGAAACACCATATATTTT.